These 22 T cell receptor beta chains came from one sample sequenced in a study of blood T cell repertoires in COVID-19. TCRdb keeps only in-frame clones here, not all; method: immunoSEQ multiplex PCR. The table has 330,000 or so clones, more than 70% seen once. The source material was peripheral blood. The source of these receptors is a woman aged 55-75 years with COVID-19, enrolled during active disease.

CDR3 residues: CASSEGSGNTIYF. CDR3 coding DNA: TGCGCCAGCAGCGAGGGCTCTGGAAACACCATATATTTT. The chain links TRBV5-1 to TRBJ1-3; D gene unclear. CDR3 length equals 13 residues. Trimming left V 4 bases short and J 0 bases short, with 5 bases between. The germline V gene encodes CDR1 SGHRS and CDR2 YFSETQ.

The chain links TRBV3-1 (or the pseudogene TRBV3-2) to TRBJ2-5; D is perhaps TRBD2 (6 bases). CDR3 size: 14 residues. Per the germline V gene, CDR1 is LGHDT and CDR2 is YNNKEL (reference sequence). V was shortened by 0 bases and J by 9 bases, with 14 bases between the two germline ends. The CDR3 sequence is CASSQDGWAGPQYF. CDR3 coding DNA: TGTGCCAGCAGCCAAGATGGGTGGGCGGGGCCCCAGTACTTC.

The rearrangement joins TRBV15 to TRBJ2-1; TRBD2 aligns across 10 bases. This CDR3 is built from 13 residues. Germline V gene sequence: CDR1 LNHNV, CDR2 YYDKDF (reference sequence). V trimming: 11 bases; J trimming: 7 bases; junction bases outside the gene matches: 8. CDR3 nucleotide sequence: TGTGCCGTCCGTACTAGCGGGGAAAATGAGCAGTTCTTC. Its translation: CAVRTSGENEQFF.

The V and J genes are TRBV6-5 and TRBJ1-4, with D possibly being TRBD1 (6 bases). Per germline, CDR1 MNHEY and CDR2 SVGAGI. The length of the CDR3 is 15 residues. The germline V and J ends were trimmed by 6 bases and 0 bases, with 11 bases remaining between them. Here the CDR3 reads CASRRTAATNEKLFF. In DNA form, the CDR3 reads TGTGCCAGCAGGAGGACAGCCGCAACTAATGAAAAACTGTTTTTT.

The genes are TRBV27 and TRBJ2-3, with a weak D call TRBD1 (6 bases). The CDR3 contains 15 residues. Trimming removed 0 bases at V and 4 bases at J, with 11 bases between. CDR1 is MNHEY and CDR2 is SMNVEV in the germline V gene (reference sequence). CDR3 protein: CASSLSRAGADTQYF. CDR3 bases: TGTGCCAGCAGTTTATCCCGGGCAGGGGCAGATACGCAGTATTTT.

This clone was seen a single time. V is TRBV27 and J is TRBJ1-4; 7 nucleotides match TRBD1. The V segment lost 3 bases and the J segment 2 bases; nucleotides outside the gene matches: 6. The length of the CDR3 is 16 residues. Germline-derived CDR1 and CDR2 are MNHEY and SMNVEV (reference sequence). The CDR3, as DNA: TGTGCCAGCAGTTTGTCAGGGGGGCTGACTAATGAAAAACTGTTTTTT. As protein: CASSLSGGLTNEKLFF. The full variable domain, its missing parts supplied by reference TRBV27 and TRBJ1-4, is EAQVTQNPRYLITVTGKKLTVTCSQNMNHEYMSWYRQDPGLGLRQIYYSMNVEVTDKGDVPEGYKVSRKEKRNFPLILESPSPNQTSLYFCASSLSGGLTNEKLFFGSGTQLSVL.

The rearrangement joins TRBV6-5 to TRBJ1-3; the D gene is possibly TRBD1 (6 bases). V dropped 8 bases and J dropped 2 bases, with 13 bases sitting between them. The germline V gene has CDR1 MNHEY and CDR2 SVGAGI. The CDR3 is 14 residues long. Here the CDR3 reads CASDETGAGNTIYF. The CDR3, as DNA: TGTGCCAGCGACGAGACAGGCGCTGGAAACACCATATATTTT.

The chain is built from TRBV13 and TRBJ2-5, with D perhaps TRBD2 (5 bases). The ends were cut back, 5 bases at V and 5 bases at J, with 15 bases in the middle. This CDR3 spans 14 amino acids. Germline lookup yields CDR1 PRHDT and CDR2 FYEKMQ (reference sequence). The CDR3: CASSPRGLGETQYF. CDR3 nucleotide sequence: TGTGCCAGCAGCCCTCGAGGGCTAGGGGAGACCCAGTACTTC.

In DNA, the CDR3 is TGTGCCAGTAGGAGTTCGGACAGGGTCTATGGCTACACCTTC. This encodes CASRSSDRVYGYTF. The J gene is TRBJ1-2, the V gene TRBV19; 8 bases are a match to TRBD1. The CDR3 covers 14 residues. The J segment lost 4 bases and the V segment lost 6 bases, leaving 7 bases of the junction unmatched. Germline V gene data show CDR1 as LNHDA and CDR2 as SQIVND (reference sequence).

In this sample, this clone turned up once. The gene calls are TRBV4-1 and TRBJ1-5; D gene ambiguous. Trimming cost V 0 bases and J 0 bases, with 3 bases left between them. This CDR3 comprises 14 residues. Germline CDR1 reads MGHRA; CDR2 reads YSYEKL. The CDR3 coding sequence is TGCGCCAGCAGCCAAGATTATAGCAATCAGCCCCAGCATTTT. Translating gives CASSQDYSNQPQHF.

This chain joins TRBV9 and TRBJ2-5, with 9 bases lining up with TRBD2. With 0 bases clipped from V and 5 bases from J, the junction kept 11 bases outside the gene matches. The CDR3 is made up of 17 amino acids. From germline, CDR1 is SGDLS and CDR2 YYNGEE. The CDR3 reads CASSVGGSGGPRETQYF. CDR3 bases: TGTGCCAGCAGCGTAGGCGGTAGCGGGGGCCCGAGGGAGACCCAGTACTTC. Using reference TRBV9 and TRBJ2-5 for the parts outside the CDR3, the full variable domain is DSGVTQTPKHLITATGQRVTLRCSPRSGDLSVYWYQQSLDQGLQFLIQYYNGEERAKGNILERFSAQQFPDLHSELNLSSLELGDSALYFCASSVGGSGGPRETQYFGPGTRLLVL.

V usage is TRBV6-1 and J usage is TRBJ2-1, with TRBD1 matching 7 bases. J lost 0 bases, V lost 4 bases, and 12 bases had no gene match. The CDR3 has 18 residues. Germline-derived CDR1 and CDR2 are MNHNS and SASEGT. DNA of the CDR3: TGTGCCAGCAGTGGAACATTTTCGGACAGGAGCTCCTACAATGAGCAGTTCTTC. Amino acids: CASSGTFSDRSSYNEQFF.

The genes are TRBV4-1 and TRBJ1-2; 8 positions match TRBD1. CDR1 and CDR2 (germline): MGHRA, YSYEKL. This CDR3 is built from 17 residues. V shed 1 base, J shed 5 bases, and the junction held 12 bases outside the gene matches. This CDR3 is CASSQGKGDRILYGYTF. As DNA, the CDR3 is TGCGCCAGCAGCCAAGGCAAGGGGGACAGGATATTATATGGCTACACCTTC.

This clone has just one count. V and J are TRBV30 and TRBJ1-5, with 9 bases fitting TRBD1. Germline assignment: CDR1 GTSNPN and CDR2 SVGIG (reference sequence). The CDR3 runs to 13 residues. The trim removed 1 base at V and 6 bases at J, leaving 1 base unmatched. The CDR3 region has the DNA TGTGCCTGGAGTGAGGACAGGGGTCAGCCCCAGCATTTT. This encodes CAWSEDRGQPQHF.

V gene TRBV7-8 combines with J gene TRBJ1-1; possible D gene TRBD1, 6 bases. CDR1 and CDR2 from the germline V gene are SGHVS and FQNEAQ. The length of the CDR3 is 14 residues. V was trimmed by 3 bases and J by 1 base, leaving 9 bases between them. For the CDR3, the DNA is TGTGCCAGCAGCTTGTTACAGGGGAACACTGAAGCTTTCTTT. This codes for CASSLLQGNTEAFF.

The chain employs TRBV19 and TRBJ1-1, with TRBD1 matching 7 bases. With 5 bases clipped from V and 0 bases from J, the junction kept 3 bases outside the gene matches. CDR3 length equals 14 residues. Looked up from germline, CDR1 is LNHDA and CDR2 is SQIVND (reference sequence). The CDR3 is CASSWTGMNTEAFF. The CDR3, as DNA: TGTGCCAGTAGTTGGACAGGAATGAACACTGAAGCTTTCTTT.

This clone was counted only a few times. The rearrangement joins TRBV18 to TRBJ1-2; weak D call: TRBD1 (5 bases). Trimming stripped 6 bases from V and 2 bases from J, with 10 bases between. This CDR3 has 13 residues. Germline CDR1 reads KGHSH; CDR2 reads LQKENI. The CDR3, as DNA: TGTGCCAGCTCGCAGTCAGGGAACTATGGCTACACCTTC. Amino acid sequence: CASSQSGNYGYTF.

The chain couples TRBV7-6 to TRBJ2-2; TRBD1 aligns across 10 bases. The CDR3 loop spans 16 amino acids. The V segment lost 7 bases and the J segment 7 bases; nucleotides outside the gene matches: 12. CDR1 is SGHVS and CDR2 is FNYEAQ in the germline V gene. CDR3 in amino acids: CASTYQTGGAGGELFF. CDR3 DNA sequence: TGTGCCAGCACTTATCAGACAGGGGGCGCGGGCGGGGAGCTGTTTTTT.

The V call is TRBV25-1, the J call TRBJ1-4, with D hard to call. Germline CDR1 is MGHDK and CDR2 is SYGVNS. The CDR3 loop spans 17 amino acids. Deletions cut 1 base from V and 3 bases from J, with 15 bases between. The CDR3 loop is CASSEFGLVLSNEKLFF. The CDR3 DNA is TGTGCCAGCAGTGAATTTGGGCTGGTTTTATCTAATGAAAAACTGTTTTTT.

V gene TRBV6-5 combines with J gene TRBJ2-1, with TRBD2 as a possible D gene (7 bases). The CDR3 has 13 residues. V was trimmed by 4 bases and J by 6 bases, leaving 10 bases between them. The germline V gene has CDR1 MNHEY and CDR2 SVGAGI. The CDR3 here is CASSLGGANEQFF. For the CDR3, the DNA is TGTGCCAGCAGTTTAGGGGGGGCCAATGAGCAGTTCTTC.

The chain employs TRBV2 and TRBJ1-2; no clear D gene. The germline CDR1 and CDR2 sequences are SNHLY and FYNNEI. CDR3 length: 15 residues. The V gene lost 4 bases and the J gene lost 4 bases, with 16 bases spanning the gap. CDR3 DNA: TGTGCCAGCAGTGGCCTCGGGGTTGCCGCCTATGGCTACACCTTC. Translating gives CASSGLGVAAYGYTF.

In DNA form, the CDR3 reads TGTGCCAGCAGTGTAAGGGGGAACACTGAAGCTTTCTTT. Its translation: CASSVRGNTEAFF. J is TRBJ1-1 and V is TRBV12-3 or TRBV12-4; maybe TRBD1 (5 bases). The CDR3 sequence is 13 residues long. V was shortened by 5 bases and J by 1 base, with 8 bases between the two germline ends.